The 20 T cell receptor beta chains given below trace back to one sample, sequenced in a study of blood T cell repertoires in COVID-19. Using immunoSEQ multiplex PCR, the repertoire was profiled, and TCRdb retains in-frame clones only, with some absent. This table holds approximately 180,000 clones, roughly 82% found once. Material: peripheral blood. These receptors all come from a woman between 70 and 85 years old with acute or convalescent COVID-19.

This clone was recorded a few times. The chain has TRBV7-2 and TRBJ2-4, with a possible D match to TRBD1 (6 bases). CDR1 is SGHTA, CDR2 FQGNSA, per germline. The CDR3 runs to 16 residues. V was clipped by 5 bases and J by 8 bases, with 22 bases between them. The CDR3 DNA reads TGTGCCAGCAGCCCCGTTTCCGGGACATTTGGGGACATTCAGTACTTC. It codes for CASSPVSGTFGDIQYF.

The chain joins TRBV5-6 to TRBJ1-1; no firm D call. This CDR3 is built from 15 residues. The V and J ends lost 2 bases and 1 base respectively, with 12 bases between them. CDR1 is SGHDT, CDR2 YYEEEE, per germline. CDR3 amino acids: CASSFYGEPNTEAFF. In nucleotides, the CDR3 is TGTGCCAGCAGCTTTTACGGTGAGCCGAACACTGAAGCTTTCTTT.

A few counts support this clone. The chain has TRBV19 and TRBJ2-7; D is ambiguous. CDR1 is LNHDA, CDR2 SQIVND, per germline (reference sequence). V was clipped by 5 bases and J by 5 bases, with 13 bases between them. There are 13 residues in the CDR3. CDR3 in amino acids: CASSELIAHEQYF. In nucleotides, the CDR3 is TGTGCCAGTAGTGAACTAATTGCCCACGAGCAGTACTTC.

The rearrangement uses TRBV19 and TRBJ2-2, with 7 bases identical to TRBD1. The V gene end was trimmed by 5 bases and the J gene end by 1 base; junction bases not matched to a gene: 4. Germline CDR1 and CDR2: LNHDA and SQIVND (reference sequence). This CDR3 region has 15 residues. The CDR3 is CASSSRTGNTGELFF. For the CDR3, the DNA is TGTGCCAGTAGTTCCCGGACAGGGAACACCGGGGAGCTGTTTTTT.

The chain links TRBV24-1 to TRBJ1-3; D is undetermined. The ends were cut back, 4 bases at V and 0 bases at J, with 9 bases in the middle. This CDR3 spans 15 amino acids. Germline loops: CDR1 KGHDR, CDR2 SFDVKD. CDR3 region: CATSDGLSSGNTIYF. The CDR3 DNA follows: TGTGCCACCAGTGACGGTCTAAGCTCTGGAAACACCATATATTTT.

The CDR3 DNA reads as TGTGCCAGCAGCAACACGTATGGCTACACCTTC. It yields the protein CASSNTYGYTF. J is TRBJ1-2 and V is TRBV6-2 or TRBV6-3; D remains ambiguous. The CDR3 spans 11 residues. Trimming stripped 6 bases from V and 5 bases from J, with 7 bases between. The germline CDR1 and CDR2 sequences are MNHEY and SVGEGT.

The V gene is TRBV5-1, the J gene TRBJ2-1; 7 nucleotides agree with TRBD1. CDR3 length: 19 amino acids. Germline V gene sequence: CDR1 SGHRS, CDR2 YFSETQ. V shed 4 bases, J shed 1 base, and the junction held 17 bases outside the gene matches. The CDR3 DNA reads TGCGCCAGCAGCCGAGAGGATCGGCTACCGGGACAGTCCTACAATGAGCAGTTCTTC. This encodes CASSREDRLPGQSYNEQFF. The full variable domain, in which reference TRBV5-1 and TRBJ2-1 provide the parts outside the CDR3, is KAGVTQTPRYLIKTRGQQVTLSCSPISGHRSVSWYQQTPGQGLQFLFEYFSETQRNKGNFPGRFSGRQFSNSRSEMNVSTLELGDSALYLCASSREDRLPGQSYNEQFFGPGTRLTVL.

The rearrangement uses TRBV5-5 and TRBJ2-7; D is perhaps TRBD2 (6 bases). V lost 6 bases and J 2 bases, leaving 18 bases between the germline ends. Germline-derived CDR1 and CDR2 are SGHKS and YYEKEE (reference sequence). The length of the CDR3 is 15 residues. CDR3 sequence: CASTDPGTSTYEQYF. The CDR3 nucleotides read TGTGCCAGCACCGACCCCGGGACTTCTACCTACGAGCAGTACTTC.

This clone was picked up a small number of times. The rearrangement links TRBV4-3 to TRBJ1-2; 7 bases align to TRBD1. This CDR3 is built from 15 residues. J gave up 5 bases and V 1 base, and 7 bases lay outside the gene matches. The germline gives CDR1 LGHNA, CDR2 YSLEER. CDR3 sequence (DNA): TGCGCCAGCAGCCAAGGTCGACCAGGGGGTTATGGCTACACCTTC. Translating gives CASSQGRPGGYGYTF.

V gene TRBV3-1 (or the pseudogene TRBV3-2) combines with J gene TRBJ2-7, with TRBD2 matching 13 bases. The CDR3 has 15 amino acids. Looked up from germline, CDR1 is LGHDT and CDR2 is YNNKEL (reference sequence). The V and J ends lost 4 bases and 4 bases, in that order; junction bases with no gene match: 4. CDR3 loop: CASSPGLAGPYEQYF. CDR3 nucleotides: TGTGCCAGCAGCCCGGGACTAGCGGGACCTTACGAGCAGTACTTC.

This rearrangement joins TRBV7-9 to TRBJ1-4, with unresolved D. V lost 1 base and J lost 8, with 14 bases in between. Per the germline V gene, CDR1 is SEHNR and CDR2 is FQNEAQ (reference sequence). This CDR3 spans 15 amino acids. Here the CDR3 DNA reads TGTGCCAGCAGCTTAGATCTCCCGGGAAGAGAAAAACTGTTTTTT. Protein sequence: CASSLDLPGREKLFF. The whole variable domain, remainder taken from reference TRBV7-9 and TRBJ1-4, is DTGVSQNPRHKITKRGQNVTFRCDPISEHNRLYWYRQTLGQGPEFLTYFQNEAQLEKSRLLSDRFSAERPKGSFSTLEIQRTEQGDSAMYLCASSLDLPGREKLFFGSGTQLSVL.

The chain carries TRBV29-1 and TRBJ1-6; 11 bases fit TRBD1. The CDR3 length is 13 residues. Germline V lookup: CDR1 SQVTM, CDR2 ANQGSEA. V trimming: 4 bases; J trimming: 10 bases; junction bases outside the gene matches: 3. CDR3 bases: TGCAGCGTTGCGGGACAGGGGGGATCACCCCTCCACTTT. Protein sequence: CSVAGQGGSPLHF.

This clone was seen a handful of times. The CDR3 spells CATSDWTSGSSYNEQFF. CDR3 in DNA: TGTGCCACCAGTGATTGGACTAGCGGGAGTTCCTACAATGAGCAGTTCTTC. The V call is TRBV24-1, the J call TRBJ2-1; 13 bases agree with TRBD2. Trimming at V came to 2 bases and at J to 1 base, leaving 1 base not matched to a gene. Germline CDR1 and CDR2: KGHDR and SFDVKD. The CDR3 has 17 amino acids.

CDR3 protein: CASSILSDTEAFF. CDR3 sequence (DNA): TGTGCCAGTAGTATTTTGAGTGACACTGAAGCTTTCTTT. The chain links TRBV19 to TRBJ1-1, with no clear D. The CDR3 is 13 residues long. V lost 3 bases and J 3 bases, leaving 8 bases between the germline ends. The germline gives CDR1 LNHDA, CDR2 SQIVND (reference sequence). The full variable domain, in which reference TRBV19 and TRBJ1-1 provide the parts outside the CDR3, is DGGITQSPKYLFRKEGQNVTLSCEQNLNHDAMYWYRQDPGQGLRLIYYSQIVNDFQKGDIAEGYSVSREKKESFPLTVTSAQKNPTAFYLCASSILSDTEAFFGQGTRLTVV.

This clone was recorded many times. V usage is TRBV7-9 and J usage is TRBJ2-1, with 9 positions matching TRBD2. This CDR3 has 14 amino acids. Per the germline V gene, CDR1 is SEHNR and CDR2 is FQNEAQ (reference sequence). The trim removed 2 bases at V and 7 bases at J, leaving 3 bases unmatched. Written as DNA, the CDR3 is TGTGCCAGCAGCTTATTAGCGGGAGCTAATGAGCAGTTCTTC. It is translated as CASSLLAGANEQFF.

The CDR3 DNA is TGTGCCATCAGGCCGGGACTAGCGAGGGGGGAGCTGTTTTTT. It encodes CAIRPGLARGELFF. The rearrangement joins TRBV10-3 to TRBJ2-2; 10 nucleotides agree with TRBD2. Germline assignment: CDR1 ENHRY and CDR2 SYGVKD. V gave up 6 bases and J gave up 8 bases; unmatched junction bases: 6. The CDR3 sequence is 14 residues long.

V is TRBV6-5 and J is TRBJ1-6; D is perhaps TRBD1 (6 bases). The CDR3 loop spans 13 amino acids. V was shortened by 6 bases and J by 10 bases, with 13 bases between the two germline ends. CDR1 and CDR2 (germline): MNHEY, SVGAGI. This CDR3 reads CASRTGGGSPLHF. As DNA, the CDR3 is TGTGCCAGCAGGACAGGCGGGGGATCACCCCTCCACTTT.

V usage is TRBV7-8 and J usage is TRBJ1-1; D perhaps matches TRBD1 (6 bases). CDR1 and CDR2 from the germline V gene are SGHVS and FQNEAQ. The CDR3 loop spans 13 amino acids. The germline V and J ends were trimmed by 4 bases and 11 bases, with 17 bases remaining between them. The CDR3 loop reads CASSSILGGAAFF. For the CDR3, the DNA is TGTGCCAGCAGCTCGATTTTAGGGGGTGCGGCTTTCTTT.

This rearrangement joins TRBV2 to TRBJ1-6, with a tentative D call TRBD1 (6 bases). The CDR3 runs to 14 residues. Per the germline V gene, CDR1 is SNHLY and CDR2 is FYNNEI. Trimming pared 3 bases from V and 10 bases from J, leaving 13 bases between. Written as DNA, the CDR3 is TGTGCCAGCAGTGAGCAAACAGGGCGGTCACCCCTCCACTTT. It yields the protein CASSEQTGRSPLHF.

The rearrangement joins TRBV5-1 to TRBJ1-4; the D is unclear. CDR3 length equals 15 residues. Per the germline V gene, CDR1 is SGHRS and CDR2 is YFSETQ. Trimming took 4 bases from V and 7 from J, leaving 17 bases between them. CDR3 protein: CASSVVRAPTEKLFF. The CDR3 nucleotides are TGCGCCAGCAGCGTGGTGAGGGCTCCCACTGAAAAACTGTTTTTT.